A single sample is the source of the 24 T cell receptor beta chains below, sequenced in a study of cytomegalovirus exposure and HLA in healthy donors. The study ran its PCR with 60 Vbeta and 13 Jbeta primers. The repertoire was sequenced with immunoSEQ multiplex PCR; TCRdb's copy has only in-frame clones and lacks some. The table lists approximately 79,000 clones, about 79% of them singletons. The sample was PBMCs. Every receptor here comes from a male donor in good health and CMV-seropositive.

The V gene is TRBV9, the J gene TRBJ2-5; possible D gene TRBD1, 6 bases. V was cut by 3 bases and J by 4 bases, with 7 bases left in between. CDR3 size: 12 residues. Germline V CDR1 and CDR2: SGDLS, YYNGEE. CDR3: CASSEGVETQYF. CDR3 sequence (DNA): TGTGCCAGCAGCGAGGGGGTAGAGACCCAGTACTTC. The full variable domain, with the rest looked up from reference TRBV9 and TRBJ2-5, is DSGVTQTPKHLITATGQRVTLRCSPRSGDLSVYWYQQSLDQGLQFLIQYYNGEERAKGNILERFSAQQFPDLHSELNLSSLELGDSALYFCASSEGVETQYFGPGTRLLVL.

This chain connects TRBV4-2 to TRBJ2-1; 8 nucleotides agree with TRBD1. The ends lost 3 bases at V and 3 bases at J; junction bases unmatched: 7. The length of the CDR3 is 16 residues. Germline V gene lookup returns CDR1 LGHNA and CDR2 YNFKEQ. CDR3 coding DNA: TGTGCCAGCAGCCAGGACGGACAGGGTGGCTACAATGAGCAGTTCTTC. Translated: CASSQDGQGGYNEQFF.

The chain combines TRBV7-2 with TRBJ2-7; 9 bases match TRBD1. The trim removed 5 bases at V and 7 bases at J, leaving 6 bases unmatched. Per the germline V gene, CDR1 is SGHTA and CDR2 is FQGNSA. This CDR3 contains 13 residues. Written as DNA, the CDR3 is TGTGCCAGCAGCACAGGGACAGGGATTGAGCAGTACTTC. Its protein is CASSTGTGIEQYF.

The chain has TRBV11-2 and TRBJ2-7; 7 bases are a match to TRBD2. CDR3 length equals 15 residues. V lost 1 base and J lost 6; bases outside the gene matches: 9. Germline V gives CDR1 SGHAT, CDR2 FQNNGV. The CDR3 sequence is CASSLVQGGVGEQYF. The CDR3 region has the DNA TGTGCCAGCAGCTTAGTGCAGGGAGGGGTTGGCGAGCAGTACTTC. Filled out from reference TRBV11-2 and TRBJ2-7, the complete variable domain reads EAGVAQSPRYKIIEKRQSVAFWCNPISGHATLYWYQQILGQGPKLLIQFQNNGVVDDSQLPKDRFSAERLKGVDSTLKIQPAKLEDSAVYLCASSLVQGGVGEQYFGPGTRLTVT.

This clone came up once. The J gene is TRBJ1-5, the V gene TRBV7-6; no clear D. The germline V gene has CDR1 SGHVS and CDR2 FNYEAQ. V lost 5 bases and J lost 5, with 10 bases in between. The CDR3 has 13 residues. The DNA of the CDR3 is TGTGCCAGCAGCGATACAACCGATCAGCCCCAGCATTTT. The encoded protein is CASSDTTDQPQHF.

The chain uses TRBV7-6 and TRBJ1-1; D is unresolved. This CDR3 has 14 amino acids. Trimming shortened V by 2 bases and J by 3 bases, and 10 bases separated the two germline ends. Germline-derived CDR1 and CDR2 are SGHVS and FNYEAQ. The CDR3 DNA sequence: TGTGCCAGCAGCTTACGGCGGAGTGACACTGAAGCTTTCTTT. Residues: CASSLRRSDTEAFF.

V is TRBV7-8 and J is TRBJ2-7; 10 bases align to TRBD2. Germline CDR1 reads SGHVS; CDR2 reads FQNEAQ. The junction had 11 bases not matched to a gene; V was cut back by 6 bases and J by 3 bases. The CDR3 covers 16 residues. Here the CDR3 DNA reads TGTGCCAGCAGTACAACCGGGACTAGCGTTGTCTACGAGCAGTACTTC. Amino acid sequence: CASSTTGTSVVYEQYF.

The genes are TRBV5-1 and TRBJ2-7; 9 bases align to TRBD1. CDR1 and CDR2 (germline): SGHRS, YFSETQ. With V trimmed by 4 bases and J by 4 bases, 6 bases remained unmatched. This CDR3 has 14 residues. In DNA, the CDR3 is TGCGCCAGCAGCCCGACGACAGGGGGATACGAGCAGTACTTC. Protein product: CASSPTTGGYEQYF.

This sequence joins TRBV30 and TRBJ1-3; D gene unclear. Germline values: CDR1 GTSNPN, CDR2 SVGIG (reference sequence). The CDR3 is 12 amino acids. The V end was cut by 7 bases, the J end by 0 bases, with 7 bases between. DNA for the CDR3: TGTGCCTCCCAGGTCTCTGGAAACACCATATATTTT. Protein: CASQVSGNTIYF.

The rearrangement joins TRBV6-5 to TRBJ1-2, with 7 bases matching TRBD1. The CDR3 runs to 14 residues. The germline CDR1 and CDR2 sequences are MNHEY and SVGAGI. V lost 8 bases, J lost 4 bases, and 10 bases stayed unmatched. For the CDR3, the DNA is TGTGCCAGCCGGAAGGGGGCTAGTTTCTATGGCTACACCTTC. Encoded protein: CASRKGASFYGYTF.

This clone has more than one count but fewer than ten. The CDR3 DNA sequence: TGTGCCAGCAGCTCGGGACAGGCCCCCTACGAGCAGTACTTC. It specifies CASSSGQAPYEQYF. The chain couples TRBV28 to TRBJ2-7, with TRBD1 matching over 8 bases. The V and J ends lost 6 bases and 2 bases, in that order; junction bases with no gene match: 6. The length of the CDR3 is 14 residues. Per the germline V gene, CDR1 is MDHEN and CDR2 is SYDVKM.

This clone has just one count. V gene TRBV5-1 combines with J gene TRBJ2-3, with TRBD1 matching 7 bases. CDR1 is SGHRS, CDR2 YFSETQ, per germline. V was clipped by 0 bases and J by 11 bases; unmatched bases: 9. The CDR3 loop spans 14 amino acids. The CDR3 DNA is TGCGCCAGCAGCTTGGACGCGCTGCAGGGGGTGCAGTATTTT. This translates into CASSLDALQGVQYF.

This clone has just a few counts. V and J are TRBV7-6 and TRBJ2-7, with 7 nucleotides matching TRBD1. Unmatched junction bases numbered 4, after V lost 3 bases and J lost 5 bases. The V gene's germline CDR1 is SGHVS and CDR2 FNYEAQ. This CDR3 comprises 13 residues. DNA of the CDR3: TGTGCCAGCAGCTTTGACAGGGTCCACGAGCAGTACTTC. Amino acids: CASSFDRVHEQYF.

This clone was observed a few times. This chain uses TRBV7-9 with TRBJ2-1, with 10 bases aligning to TRBD2. CDR1 is SEHNR and CDR2 is FQNEAQ in the germline V gene (reference sequence). With V trimmed by 5 bases and J by 8 bases, 9 bases remained unmatched. CDR3 size: 15 residues. The CDR3 region is CASSRAGGPSDEQFF. The CDR3 nucleotides are TGTGCCAGCAGCCGAGCGGGAGGGCCTAGCGATGAGCAGTTCTTC.

V is TRBV10-1 and J is TRBJ1-1; a weak D match, TRBD1 (5 bases). Germline values: CDR1 WNHNN, CDR2 SYGVQD (reference sequence). Trimming cost V 4 bases and J 10 bases, with 10 bases left between them. The CDR3 totals 11 residues. CDR3 sequence (DNA): TGCGCCAGCAGTGCAGGGTGGAGAGCTTTCTTT. As protein: CASSAGWRAFF.

The sample holds a few counts of this clone. The V and J genes are TRBV5-1 and TRBJ2-7; 8 nucleotides agree with TRBD2. CDR1 SGHRS and CDR2 YFSETQ come from the germline V gene. Unmatched junction bases numbered 12, after V lost 1 base and J lost 0 bases. The CDR3 is made up of 18 amino acids. CDR3 region: CASSLPSRGGPSSYEQYF. DNA for the CDR3: TGCGCCAGCAGCTTGCCGAGCCGGGGGGGGCCCTCCTCCTACGAGCAGTACTTC. The full variable domain, with the rest looked up from reference TRBV5-1 and TRBJ2-7, is KAGVTQTPRYLIKTRGQQVTLSCSPISGHRSVSWYQQTPGQGLQFLFEYFSETQRNKGNFPGRFSGRQFSNSRSEMNVSTLELGDSALYLCASSLPSRGGPSSYEQYFGPGTRLTVT.

V usage is TRBV9 and J usage is TRBJ1-3; possible D gene TRBD1, 5 bases. The CDR3 extends over 14 amino acids. CDR1 and CDR2 (germline): SGDLS, YYNGEE. V lost 4 bases and J 4 bases, leaving 12 bases between the germline ends. The CDR3 loop is CASSTDIPGNTIYF. The CDR3 DNA is TGTGCCAGCAGCACGGACATACCCGGAAACACCATATATTTT.

V usage is TRBV5-8 and J usage is TRBJ2-1, with 7 bases identical to TRBD2. Germline-derived CDR1 and CDR2 are SGHTS and YDEGEE. The V and J ends lost 0 bases and 1 base, in that order; junction bases with no gene match: 7. The CDR3 covers 17 residues. DNA for the CDR3: TGTGCCAGCAGCTTGGGAGGAGCTAGCGGATCCTACAATGAGCAGTTCTTC. This encodes CASSLGGASGSYNEQFF.

The V call is TRBV4-1, the J call TRBJ1-3; D remains unclear. Germline V CDR1 and CDR2: MGHRA, YSYEKL. CDR3 length: 14 residues. V dropped 8 bases and J dropped 1 base, with 12 bases sitting between them. CDR3 nucleotides: TGCGCCAGCCACCGCCCCGGTTCTGGAAACACCATATATTTT. Protein product: CASHRPGSGNTIYF.

This chain uses TRBV6-1 with TRBJ2-3, with 7 bases fitting TRBD1. The CDR3 spans 16 residues. Trimming cost V 3 bases and J 2 bases; bases outside gene matches: 8. In germline, CDR1 is MNHNS, CDR2 SASEGT. The CDR3 nucleotides read TGTGCCAGCAGTGAGCAGGGGGTATTGTACACAGATACGCAGTATTTT. Protein: CASSEQGVLYTDTQYF.

This chain links TRBV6-1 with TRBJ2-1; 9 positions match TRBD2. After removal of 6 bases from V and 6 bases from J, the junction contained 9 bases not matched to a gene. Germline values: CDR1 MNHNS, CDR2 SASEGT. This CDR3 has 15 amino acids. The CDR3 loop is CASSSGRGGPNEQFF. The DNA for the CDR3 is TGTGCCAGCAGCTCGGGGCGGGGGGGCCCCAATGAGCAGTTCTTC.

The chain combines TRBV6-5 with TRBJ1-2; 8 bases line up with TRBD1. CDR1 and CDR2 from the germline V gene are MNHEY and SVGAGI. CDR3 length: 13 amino acids. V shed 6 bases and J 8 bases; nucleotides not matched to a gene: 8. The CDR3 is CASSRGQGWGYTF. The CDR3 coding sequence is TGTGCCAGCAGCCGCGGACAGGGCTGGGGCTACACCTTC.

This chain uses TRBV6-5 with TRBJ2-7; a weak D match, TRBD1 (5 bases). The length of the CDR3 is 15 residues. The V end lost 6 bases, the J end lost 2 bases, and 17 bases lay between the germline ends. Per germline, CDR1 MNHEY and CDR2 SVGAGI. CDR3 nucleotides: TGTGCCAGCAGCCCCCCCGGGCAGGGAACCTACGAGCAGTACTTC. Translated, it gives CASSPPGQGTYEQYF.

This sequence joins TRBV27 and TRBJ1-1; no clear D gene. CDR3 length equals 15 residues. Germline V gives CDR1 MNHEY, CDR2 SMNVEV (reference sequence). Trimming took off 0 bases at V and 2 bases at J, with 10 bases between the two ends. CDR3 bases: TGTGCCAGCAGTTTATCAGGACTGGATAACACTGAAGCTTTCTTT. As protein: CASSLSGLDNTEAFF.